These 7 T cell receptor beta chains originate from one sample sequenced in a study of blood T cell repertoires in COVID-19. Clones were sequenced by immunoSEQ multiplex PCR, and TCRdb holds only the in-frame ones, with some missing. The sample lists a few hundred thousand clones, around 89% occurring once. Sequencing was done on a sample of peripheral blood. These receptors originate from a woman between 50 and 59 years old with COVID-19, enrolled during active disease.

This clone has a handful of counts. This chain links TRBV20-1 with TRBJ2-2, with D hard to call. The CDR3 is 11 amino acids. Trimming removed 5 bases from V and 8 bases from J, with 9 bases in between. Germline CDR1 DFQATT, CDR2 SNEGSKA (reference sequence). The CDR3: CSAGLLGELFF. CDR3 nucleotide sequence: TGCAGTGCTGGGCTTCTTGGGGAGCTGTTTTTT.

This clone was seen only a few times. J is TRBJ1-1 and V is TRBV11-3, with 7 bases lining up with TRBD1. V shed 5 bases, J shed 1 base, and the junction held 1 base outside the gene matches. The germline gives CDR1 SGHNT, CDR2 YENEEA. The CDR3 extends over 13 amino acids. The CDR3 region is CASSRQGNTEAFF. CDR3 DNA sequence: TGTGCCAGCAGCCGACAGGGGAACACTGAAGCTTTCTTT.

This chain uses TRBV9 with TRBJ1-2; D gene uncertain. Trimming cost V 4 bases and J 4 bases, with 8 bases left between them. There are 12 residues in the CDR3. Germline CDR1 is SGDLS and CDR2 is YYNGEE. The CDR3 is CASSPGSYGYTF. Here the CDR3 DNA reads TGTGCCAGCAGCCCCGGGTCCTATGGCTACACCTTC.

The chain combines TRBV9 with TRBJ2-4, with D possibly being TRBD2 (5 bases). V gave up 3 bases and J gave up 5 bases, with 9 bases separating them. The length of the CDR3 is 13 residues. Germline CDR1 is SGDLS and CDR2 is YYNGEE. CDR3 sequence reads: CASSADGENIQYF. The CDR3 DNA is TGTGCCAGCAGCGCCGACGGGGAAAACATTCAGTACTTC.

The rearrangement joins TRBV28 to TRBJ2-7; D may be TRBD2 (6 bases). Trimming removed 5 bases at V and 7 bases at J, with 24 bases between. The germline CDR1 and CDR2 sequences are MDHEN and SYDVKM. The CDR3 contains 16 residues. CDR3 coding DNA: TGTGCCAGCAGTCTCACTCCCGGGAGTATCCAGGGAGAGCAGTACTTC. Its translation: CASSLTPGSIQGEQYF.

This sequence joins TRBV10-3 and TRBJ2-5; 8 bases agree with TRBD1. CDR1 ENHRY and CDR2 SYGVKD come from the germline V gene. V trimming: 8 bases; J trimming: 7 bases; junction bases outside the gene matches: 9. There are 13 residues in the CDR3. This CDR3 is CAIDPTGEGTQYF. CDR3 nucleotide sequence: TGTGCCATCGATCCGACAGGGGAAGGGACCCAGTACTTC.

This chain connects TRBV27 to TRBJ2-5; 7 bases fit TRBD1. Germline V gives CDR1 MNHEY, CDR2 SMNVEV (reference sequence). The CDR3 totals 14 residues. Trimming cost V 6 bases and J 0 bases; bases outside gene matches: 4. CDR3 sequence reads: CASSPGQDQETQYF. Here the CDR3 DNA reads TGTGCCAGCAGCCCAGGACAGGACCAAGAGACCCAGTACTTC.